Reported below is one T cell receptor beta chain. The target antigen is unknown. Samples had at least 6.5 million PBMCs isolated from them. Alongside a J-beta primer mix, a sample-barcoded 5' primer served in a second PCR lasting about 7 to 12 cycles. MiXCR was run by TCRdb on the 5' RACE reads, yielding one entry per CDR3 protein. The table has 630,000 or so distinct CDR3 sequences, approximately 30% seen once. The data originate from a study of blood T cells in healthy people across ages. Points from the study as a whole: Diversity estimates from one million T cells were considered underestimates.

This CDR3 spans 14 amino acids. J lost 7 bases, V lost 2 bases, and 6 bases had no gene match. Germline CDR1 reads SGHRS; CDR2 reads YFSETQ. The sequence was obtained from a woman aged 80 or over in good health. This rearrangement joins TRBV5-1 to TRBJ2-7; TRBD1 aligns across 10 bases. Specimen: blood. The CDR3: CASSFADRGEEQYF. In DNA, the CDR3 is TGCGCCAGCAGCTTCGCGGACAGGGGGGAAGAGCAGTACTTC.